A selection of T cell receptor beta chains follows, all from one sample in a study of early T cells in non-severe SARS-CoV-2 infection. TCRdb ran MiXCR on the 5' RACE reads and lists one entry per CDR3 protein. The sample yields approximately 69,000 distinct CDR3 sequences, approximately 12% seen once. Sequenced material: whole blood. Receptors were obtained from an adult who was a healthcare worker with PCR-confirmed SARS-CoV-2 infection or an uninfected control (not recorded which). Each CDR3 is given without its conserved first and last residue. The order of the fields is V gene, J gene, CDR3 length, D gene, clone size, CDR3 protein. D genes are given only for firm matches. Size tells how often a clone was seen (once, few, many) or the class of an expanded clone, and some rows leave it out.

TRBV6-6,TRBJ2-3,11,-,few,ATKGVSTDTQY
TRBV12-3/TRBV12-4,TRBJ1-6,14,-,-,ASSSGGRGGNSPLH
TRBV7-8,TRBJ2-2,10,-,-,ASSRDGLELF
TRBV5-1,TRBJ1-2,12,-,few,ASSSGGSGYGYT
TRBV25-1,TRBJ1-5,14,-,many,ASSESTAGGNQPQH
TRBV10-3,TRBJ1-5,15,-,-,AISEFEGLTINQPQH
TRBV9,TRBJ2-2,12,-,many,ASSPRTHTGELF
TRBV6-2/TRBV6-3,TRBJ1-2,11,-,-,ASRREHYSGYT
TRBV7-6,TRBJ2-1,16,TRBD1,many,ASSLGYGQGAIYNEQF
TRBV30,TRBJ1-1,11,-,few,AWSVGLNTEAF
TRBV4-1,TRBJ2-4,11,TRBD1,many,ASSQGQADIQY
TRBV5-1,TRBJ1-2,12,-,many,ASSHGSGEEGYT
TRBV29-1,TRBJ1-2,11,-,many,SVARGGGYGYT
TRBV10-3,TRBJ2-7,10,-,-,AIRDPDYEQY
TRBV5-1,TRBJ1-1,13,-,many,ASSSTGTVNTEAF
TRBV7-8,TRBJ2-7,13,TRBD1,many,ASRKDRASSYEQY